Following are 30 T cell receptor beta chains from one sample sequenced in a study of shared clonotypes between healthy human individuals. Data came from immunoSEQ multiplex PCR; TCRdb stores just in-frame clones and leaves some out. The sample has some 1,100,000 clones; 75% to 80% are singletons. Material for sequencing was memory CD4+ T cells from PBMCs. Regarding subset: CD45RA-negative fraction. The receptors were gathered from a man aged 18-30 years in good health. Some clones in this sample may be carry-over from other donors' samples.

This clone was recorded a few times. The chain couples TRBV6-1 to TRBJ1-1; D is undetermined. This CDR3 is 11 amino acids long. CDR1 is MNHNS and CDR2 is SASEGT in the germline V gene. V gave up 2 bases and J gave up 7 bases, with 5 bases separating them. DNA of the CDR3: TGTGCCAGCAGTGAACGGGATGAAGCTTTCTTT. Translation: CASSERDEAFF.

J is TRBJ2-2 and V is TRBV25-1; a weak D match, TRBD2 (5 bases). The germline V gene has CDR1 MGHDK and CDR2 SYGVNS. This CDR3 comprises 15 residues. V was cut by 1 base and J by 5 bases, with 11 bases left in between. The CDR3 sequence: CASSESRLATGELFF. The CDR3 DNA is TGTGCCAGCAGTGAATCTCGTCTAGCTACCGGGGAGCTGTTTTTT.

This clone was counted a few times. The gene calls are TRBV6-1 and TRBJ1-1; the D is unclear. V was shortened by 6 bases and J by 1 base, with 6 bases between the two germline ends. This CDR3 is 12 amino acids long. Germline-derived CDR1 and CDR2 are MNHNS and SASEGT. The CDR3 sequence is CASSYRNTEAFF. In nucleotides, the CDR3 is TGTGCCAGCAGCTATCGGAACACTGAAGCTTTCTTT.

The CDR3 reads CATLRGLPGTGANVLTF. The CDR3 coding sequence is TGTGCCACCCTTAGAGGGCTCCCGGGGACCGGGGCCAACGTCCTGACTTTC. The chain is built from TRBV28 and TRBJ2-6; D tentatively fits TRBD1 or TRBD2 (5 bases each). There are 17 residues in the CDR3. Germline values: CDR1 MDHEN, CDR2 SYDVKM. V lost 10 bases to trimming and J lost 4 bases, with 23 bases between them.

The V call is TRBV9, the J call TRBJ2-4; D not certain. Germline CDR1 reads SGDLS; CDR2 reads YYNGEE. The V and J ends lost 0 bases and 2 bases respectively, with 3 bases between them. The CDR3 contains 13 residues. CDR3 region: CASSVDSKNIQYF. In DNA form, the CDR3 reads TGTGCCAGCAGCGTAGATTCCAAAAACATTCAGTACTTC.

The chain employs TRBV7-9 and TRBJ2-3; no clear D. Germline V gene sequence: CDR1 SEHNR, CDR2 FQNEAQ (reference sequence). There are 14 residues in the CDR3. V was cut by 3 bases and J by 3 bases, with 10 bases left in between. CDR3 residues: CASSFAESTDTQYF. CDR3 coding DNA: TGTGCCAGCAGCTTCGCTGAGAGTACAGATACGCAGTATTTT.

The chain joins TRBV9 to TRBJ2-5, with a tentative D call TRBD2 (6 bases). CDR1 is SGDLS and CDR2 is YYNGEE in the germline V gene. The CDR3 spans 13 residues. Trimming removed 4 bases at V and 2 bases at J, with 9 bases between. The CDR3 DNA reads TGTGCCAGCAGCACGGGGAGGCAAGAGACCCAGTACTTC. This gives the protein CASSTGRQETQYF.

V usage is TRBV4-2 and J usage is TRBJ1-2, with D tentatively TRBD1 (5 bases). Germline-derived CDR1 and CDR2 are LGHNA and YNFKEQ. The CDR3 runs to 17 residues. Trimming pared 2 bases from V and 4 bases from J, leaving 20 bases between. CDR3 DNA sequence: TGTGCCAGCAGCCAACTATATGACGCCTCGGGGGGCTATGGCTACACCTTC. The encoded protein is CASSQLYDASGGYGYTF.

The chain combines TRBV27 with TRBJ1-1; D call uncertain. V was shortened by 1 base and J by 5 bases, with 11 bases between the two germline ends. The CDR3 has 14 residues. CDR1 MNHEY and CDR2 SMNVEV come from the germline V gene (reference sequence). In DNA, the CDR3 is TGTGCCAGCAGTTTATTCTTGGATGGAACTGAAGCTTTCTTT. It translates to CASSLFLDGTEAFF.

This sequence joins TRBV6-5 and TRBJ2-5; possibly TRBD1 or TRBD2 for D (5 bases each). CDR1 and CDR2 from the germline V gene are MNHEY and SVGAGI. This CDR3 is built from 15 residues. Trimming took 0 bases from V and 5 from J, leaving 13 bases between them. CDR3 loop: CASSYSGPRRETQYF. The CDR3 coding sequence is TGTGCCAGCAGTTACTCGGGACCGCGGAGGGAGACCCAGTACTTC.

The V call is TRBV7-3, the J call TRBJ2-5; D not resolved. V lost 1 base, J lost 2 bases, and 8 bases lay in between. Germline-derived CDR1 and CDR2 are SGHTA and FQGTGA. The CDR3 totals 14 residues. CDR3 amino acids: CASSLNTGQETQYF. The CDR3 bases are TGTGCCAGCAGCTTAAACACCGGTCAAGAGACCCAGTACTTC.

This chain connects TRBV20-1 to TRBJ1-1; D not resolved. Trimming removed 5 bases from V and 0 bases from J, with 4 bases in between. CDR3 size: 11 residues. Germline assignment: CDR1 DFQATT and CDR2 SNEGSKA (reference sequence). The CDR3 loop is CSAAMNTEAFF. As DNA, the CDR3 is TGCAGTGCTGCTATGAACACTGAAGCTTTCTTT.

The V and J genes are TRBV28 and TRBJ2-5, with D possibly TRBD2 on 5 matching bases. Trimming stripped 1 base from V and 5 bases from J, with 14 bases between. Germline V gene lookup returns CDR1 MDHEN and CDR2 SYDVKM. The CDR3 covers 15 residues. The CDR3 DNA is TGTGCCAGCAGTTTATTAATCGGAGGTTCGGAGACCCAGTACTTC. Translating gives CASSLLIGGSETQYF.

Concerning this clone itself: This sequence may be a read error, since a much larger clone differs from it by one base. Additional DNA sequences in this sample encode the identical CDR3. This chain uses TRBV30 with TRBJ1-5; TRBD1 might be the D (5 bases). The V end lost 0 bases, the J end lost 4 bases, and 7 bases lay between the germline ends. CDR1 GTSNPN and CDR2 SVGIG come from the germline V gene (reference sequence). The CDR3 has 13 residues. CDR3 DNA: TGTGCCTGGAGTGTAACAGGAAATCAGCCCCAGCATTTT. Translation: CAWSVTGNQPQHF.

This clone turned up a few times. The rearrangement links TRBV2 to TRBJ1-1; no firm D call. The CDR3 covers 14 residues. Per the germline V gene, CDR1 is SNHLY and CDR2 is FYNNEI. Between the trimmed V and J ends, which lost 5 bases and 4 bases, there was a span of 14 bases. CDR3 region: CASSPSLRVTEAFF. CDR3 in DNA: TGTGCCAGCAGTCCCTCCCTGAGGGTCACTGAAGCTTTCTTT.

The CDR3 DNA reads as TGTGCCAGCGCCGCTCCTCAAGAGACCCAGTACTTC. Residues: CASAAPQETQYF. This chain connects TRBV6-6 to TRBJ2-5; D is unresolved. The CDR3 loop spans 12 amino acids. CDR1 and CDR2 from the germline V gene are MNHNY and SVGAGI (reference sequence). The V end was cut by 8 bases, the J end by 2 bases, with 9 bases between.

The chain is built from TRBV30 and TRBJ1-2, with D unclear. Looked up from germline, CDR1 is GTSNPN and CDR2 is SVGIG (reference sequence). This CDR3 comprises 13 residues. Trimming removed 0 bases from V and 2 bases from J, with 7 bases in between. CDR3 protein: CAWSVLENYGYTF. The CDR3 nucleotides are TGTGCCTGGAGTGTACTGGAGAACTATGGCTACACCTTC.

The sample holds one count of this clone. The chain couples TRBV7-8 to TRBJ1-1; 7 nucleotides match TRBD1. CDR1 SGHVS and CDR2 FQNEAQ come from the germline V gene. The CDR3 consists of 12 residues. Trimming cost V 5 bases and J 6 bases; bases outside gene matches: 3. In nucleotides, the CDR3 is TGTGCCAGCAGCCCAGGGGGAGCTGAAGCTTTCTTT. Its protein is CASSPGGAEAFF.

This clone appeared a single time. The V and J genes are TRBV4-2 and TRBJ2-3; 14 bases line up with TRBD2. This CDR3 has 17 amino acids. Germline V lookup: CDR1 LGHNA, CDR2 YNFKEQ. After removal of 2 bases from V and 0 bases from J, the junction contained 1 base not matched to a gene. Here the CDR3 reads CASSQRLAGGSTDTQYF. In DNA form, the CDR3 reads TGTGCCAGCAGCCAACGACTAGCGGGAGGGAGCACAGATACGCAGTATTTT.

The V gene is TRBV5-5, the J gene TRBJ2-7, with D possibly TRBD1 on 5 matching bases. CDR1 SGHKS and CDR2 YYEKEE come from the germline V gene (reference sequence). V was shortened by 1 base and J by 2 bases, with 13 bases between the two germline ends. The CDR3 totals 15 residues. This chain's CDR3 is CASSLSGAVAYEQYF. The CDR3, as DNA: TGTGCCAGCAGCTTGAGTGGGGCAGTAGCCTACGAGCAGTACTTC.

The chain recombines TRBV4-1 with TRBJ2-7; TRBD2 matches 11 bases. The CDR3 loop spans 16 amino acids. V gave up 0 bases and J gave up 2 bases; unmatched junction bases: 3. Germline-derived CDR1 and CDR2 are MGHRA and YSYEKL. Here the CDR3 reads CASSQEPGLAAYEQYF. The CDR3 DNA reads TGCGCCAGCAGCCAAGAACCGGGACTAGCGGCCTACGAGCAGTACTTC.

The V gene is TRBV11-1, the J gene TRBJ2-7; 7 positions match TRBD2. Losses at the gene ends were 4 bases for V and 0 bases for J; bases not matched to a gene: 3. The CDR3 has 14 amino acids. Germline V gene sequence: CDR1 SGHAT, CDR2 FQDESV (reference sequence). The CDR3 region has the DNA TGTGCCAGCAGCTGGGGGGGAAACTCCTACGAGCAGTACTTC. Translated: CASSWGGNSYEQYF.

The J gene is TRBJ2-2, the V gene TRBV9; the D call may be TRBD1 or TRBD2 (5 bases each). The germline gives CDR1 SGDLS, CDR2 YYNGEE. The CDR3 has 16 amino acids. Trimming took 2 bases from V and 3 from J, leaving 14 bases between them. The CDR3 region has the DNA TGTGCCAGCAGCGTTTCCGGGATGGGGCACACCGGGGAGCTGTTTTTT. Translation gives CASSVSGMGHTGELFF.

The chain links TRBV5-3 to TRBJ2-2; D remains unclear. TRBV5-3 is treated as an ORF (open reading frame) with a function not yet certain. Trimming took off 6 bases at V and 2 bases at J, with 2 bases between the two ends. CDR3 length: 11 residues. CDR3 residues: CARNNTGELFF. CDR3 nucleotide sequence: TGTGCCAGAAACAACACCGGGGAGCTGTTTTTT.

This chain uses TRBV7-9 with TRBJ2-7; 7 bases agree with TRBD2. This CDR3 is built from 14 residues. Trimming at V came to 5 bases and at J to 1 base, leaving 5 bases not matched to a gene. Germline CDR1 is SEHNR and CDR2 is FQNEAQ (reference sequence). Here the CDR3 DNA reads TGTGCCAGCAGCGCGGCTAGCGGTTCCTACGAGCAGTACTTC. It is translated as CASSAASGSYEQYF.

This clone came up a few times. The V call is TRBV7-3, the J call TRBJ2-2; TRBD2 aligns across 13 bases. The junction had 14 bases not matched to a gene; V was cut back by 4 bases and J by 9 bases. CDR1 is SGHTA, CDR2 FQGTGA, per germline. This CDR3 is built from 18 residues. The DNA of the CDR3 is TGTGCCAGCAGCTCCTCACAACTAGCGGGAGGGGTAGGCCGGGAGCTGTTTTTT. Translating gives CASSSSQLAGGVGRELFF.

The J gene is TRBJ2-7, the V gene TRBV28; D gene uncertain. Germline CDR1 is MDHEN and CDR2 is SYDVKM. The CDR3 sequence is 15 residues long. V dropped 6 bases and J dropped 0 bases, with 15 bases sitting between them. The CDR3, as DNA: TGTGCCAGCAGCTCTCCAGGCGGCGACTCCTACGAGCAGTACTTC. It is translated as CASSSPGGDSYEQYF.

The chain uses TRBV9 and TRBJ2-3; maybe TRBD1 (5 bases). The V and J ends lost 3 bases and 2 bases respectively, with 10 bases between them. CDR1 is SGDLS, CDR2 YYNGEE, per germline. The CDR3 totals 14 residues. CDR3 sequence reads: CASSARQFTDTQYF. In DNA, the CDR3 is TGTGCCAGCAGCGCCAGACAGTTCACAGATACGCAGTATTTT.

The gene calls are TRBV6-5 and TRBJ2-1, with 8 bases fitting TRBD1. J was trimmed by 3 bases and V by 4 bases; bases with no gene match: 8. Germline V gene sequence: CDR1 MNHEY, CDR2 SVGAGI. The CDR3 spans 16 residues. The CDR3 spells CASSSDRGPFYNEQFF. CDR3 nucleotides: TGTGCCAGCAGTTCAGACAGGGGCCCCTTCTACAATGAGCAGTTCTTC.

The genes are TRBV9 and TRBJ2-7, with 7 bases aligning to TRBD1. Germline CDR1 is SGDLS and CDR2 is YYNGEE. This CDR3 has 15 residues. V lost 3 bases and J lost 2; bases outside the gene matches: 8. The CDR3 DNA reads TGTGCCAGCAGCGCCGACAGGGCAGGCCCCTACGAGCAGTACTTC. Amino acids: CASSADRAGPYEQYF.